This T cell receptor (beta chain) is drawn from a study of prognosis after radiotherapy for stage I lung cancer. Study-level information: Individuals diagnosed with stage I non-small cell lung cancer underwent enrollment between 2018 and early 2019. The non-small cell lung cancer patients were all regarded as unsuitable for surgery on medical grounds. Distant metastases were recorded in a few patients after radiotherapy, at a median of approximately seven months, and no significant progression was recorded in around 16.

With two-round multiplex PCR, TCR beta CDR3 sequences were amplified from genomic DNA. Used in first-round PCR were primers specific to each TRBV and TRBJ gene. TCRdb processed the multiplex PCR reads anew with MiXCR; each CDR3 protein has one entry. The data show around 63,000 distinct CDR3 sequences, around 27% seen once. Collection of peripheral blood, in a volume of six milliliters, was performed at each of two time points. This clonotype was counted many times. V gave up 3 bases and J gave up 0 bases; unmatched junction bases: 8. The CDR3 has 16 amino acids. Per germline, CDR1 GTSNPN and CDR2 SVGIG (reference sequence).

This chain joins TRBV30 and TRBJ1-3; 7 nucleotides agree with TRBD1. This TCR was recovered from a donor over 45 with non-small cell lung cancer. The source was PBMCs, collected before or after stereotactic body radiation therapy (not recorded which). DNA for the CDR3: TGTGCCTGGAGGTTACGGGACAGCGGCTCTGGAAACACCATATATTTT. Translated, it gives CAWRLRDSGSGNTIYF.